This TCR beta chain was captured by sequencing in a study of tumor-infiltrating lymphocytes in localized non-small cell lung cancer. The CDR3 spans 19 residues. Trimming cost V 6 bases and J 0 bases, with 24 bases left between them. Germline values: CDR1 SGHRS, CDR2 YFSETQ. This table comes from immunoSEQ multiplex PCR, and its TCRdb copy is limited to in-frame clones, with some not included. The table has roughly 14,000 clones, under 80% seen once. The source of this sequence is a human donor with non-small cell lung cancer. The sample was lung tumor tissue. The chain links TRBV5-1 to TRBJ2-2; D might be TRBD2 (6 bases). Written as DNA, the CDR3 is TGCGCCAGCACCCCGGGAGTGAGGGTAGTGTTGTCGAACACCGGGGAGCTGTTTTTT. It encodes CASTPGVRVVLSNTGELFF.